This entry lists 6 T cell receptor beta chains sequenced from one sample in a study of blood T cells in healthy people across ages. The use of a sample-barcoded 5' primer and a J-beta primer mix characterized a second PCR of roughly 7 to 11 cycles. Each CDR3 protein is one row after TCRdb ran MiXCR on the 5' RACE reads. The sample holds around 990,000 distinct CDR3 sequences, roughly two fifths seen once. The sequenced material came from blood. The receptor set was obtained from a man in his late teens or twenties in good health.

The chain recombines TRBV6-2 or TRBV6-3 with TRBJ2-3; 10 positions agree with TRBD1. The length of the CDR3 is 19 residues. J gave up 0 bases and V 0 bases, and 9 bases lay outside the gene matches. Looked up from germline, CDR1 is MNHEY and CDR2 is SVGEGT. CDR3 sequence reads: CASSYSWDRGPSSTDTQYF. CDR3 in DNA: TGTGCCAGCAGTTACTCGTGGGACAGGGGACCATCAAGCACAGATACGCAGTATTTT.

This chain joins TRBV7-9 and TRBJ1-1, with a weak D call TRBD1 (6 bases). This CDR3 spans 15 amino acids. V lost 1 base and J 5 bases, leaving 14 bases between the germline ends. Germline CDR1 and CDR2: SEHNR and FQNEAQ (reference sequence). CDR3 sequence reads: CASSLVTGRRTEAFF. In nucleotides, the CDR3 is TGTGCCAGCAGCTTAGTTACAGGGCGACGGACTGAAGCTTTCTTT.

This sequence joins TRBV3-1 and TRBJ2-1, with D perhaps TRBD2 (7 bases). This CDR3 has 12 residues. The germline V and J ends were trimmed by 4 bases and 9 bases, with 10 bases remaining between them. CDR1 LGHDT and CDR2 YNNKEL come from the germline V gene (reference sequence). The CDR3 loop reads CASSPGGTEQFF. CDR3 sequence (DNA): TGTGCCAGCAGCCCGGGGGGCACTGAGCAGTTCTTC.

This rearrangement joins TRBV9 to TRBJ1-6; 8 bases align to TRBD1. The V gene end was trimmed by 3 bases and the J gene end by 5 bases; junction bases not matched to a gene: 4. Germline CDR1 SGDLS, CDR2 YYNGEE. There are 15 residues in the CDR3. CDR3 nucleotide sequence: TGTGCCAGCAGCGGCCCGACAGGGGATAATTCACCCCTCCACTTT. It is translated as CASSGPTGDNSPLHF.

This chain joins TRBV29-1 and TRBJ2-3; 9 bases are a match to TRBD1. The CDR3 loop spans 15 amino acids. The germline V gene has CDR1 SQVTM and CDR2 ANQGSEA. The junction had 11 bases not matched to a gene; V was cut back by 6 bases and J by 4 bases. CDR3 DNA sequence: TGCAGCGTCCAGGACAGGGGAGTCCTGGCAGATACGCAGTATTTT. It encodes CSVQDRGVLADTQYF.

In DNA form, the CDR3 reads TGTGCCAGCAGTGGGGGCCCGATTAATCAGCCCCAGCATTTT. It translates to CASSGGPINQPQHF. J is TRBJ1-5 and V is TRBV12-3 or TRBV12-4, with a possible D match to TRBD1 (6 bases). The CDR3 spans 14 residues. V dropped 5 bases and J dropped 4 bases, with 12 bases sitting between them.